These 6 T cell receptor beta chains share one sample of origin, sequenced in a study of T cells in Graves' hyperthyroidism and ophthalmopathy. RNA transcripts yielded amplified TCR beta CDR3 regions. In the first-round RT-PCR of the TCR CDR3, the HTBI primer set was used. TCRdb reprocessed the multiplex PCR reads via MiXCR and lists one record per CDR3 protein. Altogether approximately 520,000 distinct CDR3 sequences are present, less than 25% being singletons, with the ten largest covering over 9%. The source material was blood. These receptors were obtained from a woman in her 30s with Graves' ophthalmopathy.

This sequence joins TRBV3-1 and TRBJ2-2; D is ambiguous. Germline lookup yields CDR1 LGHDT and CDR2 YNNKEL (reference sequence). The CDR3 sequence is 13 residues long. Trimming shortened V by 0 bases and J by 7 bases, and 6 bases separated the two germline ends. CDR3 in amino acids: CASSQDLNGELFF. The CDR3, as DNA: TGTGCCAGCAGCCAAGACCTTAACGGGGAGCTGTTTTTT.

In regard to this clonotype: This may arise from a read error, as a much more abundant clone is one base away. The chain couples TRBV2 to TRBJ1-1, with D uncertain. Between the trimmed V and J ends, which lost 5 bases and 3 bases, there was a span of 13 bases. The CDR3 extends over 14 amino acids. Germline CDR1 reads SNHLY; CDR2 reads FYNNEI. The CDR3: CASSPQEPDTEAFF. CDR3 sequence (DNA): TGTGCCAGCAGTCCCCAGGAGCCAGACACTGAAGCTTTCTTT. The variable domain in full, completed from reference TRBV2 and TRBJ1-1, reads EPEVTQTPSHQVTQMGQEVILRCVPISNHLYFYWYRQILGQKVEFLVSFYNNEISEKSEIFDDQFSVERPDGSNFTLKIRSTKLEDSAMYFCASSPQEPDTEAFFGQGTRLTVV.

On this clonotype: At one end the junction does not follow the germline gene, possibly because of a read error. The chain joins TRBV18 to TRBJ1-1, with D perhaps matching TRBD1 (5 bases). The CDR3 loop spans 15 amino acids. The germline CDR1 and CDR2 sequences are KGHSH and LQKENI. Written as DNA, the CDR3 is TGTGCCAGCTCACCCTCCGGGACGGTAAACACTGAAGCTTGCTTT. It yields the protein CASSPSGTVNTEACF.

About this clonotype itself: This may be a read error, as it is one base from a much larger clone. V and J are TRBV12-3 or TRBV12-4 and TRBJ1-5, with 9 nucleotides matching TRBD1. V lost 7 bases to trimming and J lost 0 bases; unmatched junction nucleotides: 7. CDR3 size: 16 residues. The DNA of the CDR3 is TGTGCCAGCAACCCGGACAGGGGAGGTAGCAATCAGCCCCAGCATTTT. Translated, it gives CASNPDRGGSNQPQHF.

This clonotype was seen many times. V is TRBV12-3 or TRBV12-4 and J is TRBJ1-6; 7 positions match TRBD1. This CDR3 comprises 14 residues. V shed 6 bases and J 7 bases; nucleotides not matched to a gene: 6. In DNA, the CDR3 is TGTGCCAGCAGGCCGGGGACAGCGAATTCACCCCTCCACTTT. Translating it yields CASRPGTANSPLHF.

This clonotype has a handful of counts. V gene TRBV7-3 combines with J gene TRBJ2-2; 9 nucleotides agree with TRBD1. V was pared by 3 bases and J by 5 bases, with 7 bases of the junction left unmatched. CDR1 and CDR2 (germline): SGHTA, FQGTGA. The CDR3 extends over 16 amino acids. The CDR3 coding sequence is TGTGCCAGCAGCTTTACAGGGGGCGATAGAACCGGGGAGCTGTTTTTT. This gives the protein CASSFTGGDRTGELFF.